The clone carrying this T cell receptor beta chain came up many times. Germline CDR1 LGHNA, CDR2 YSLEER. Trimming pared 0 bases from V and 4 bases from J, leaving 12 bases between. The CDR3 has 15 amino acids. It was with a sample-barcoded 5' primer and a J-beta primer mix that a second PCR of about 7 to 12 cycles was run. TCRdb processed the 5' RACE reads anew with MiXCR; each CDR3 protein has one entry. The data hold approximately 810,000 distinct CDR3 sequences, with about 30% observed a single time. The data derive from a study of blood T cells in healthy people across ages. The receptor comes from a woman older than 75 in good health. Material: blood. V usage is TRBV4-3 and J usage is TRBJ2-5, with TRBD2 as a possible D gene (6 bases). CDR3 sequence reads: CASSQDNQAGETQYF. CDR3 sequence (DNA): TGCGCCAGCAGCCAAGACAATCAAGCGGGAGAGACCCAGTACTTC.